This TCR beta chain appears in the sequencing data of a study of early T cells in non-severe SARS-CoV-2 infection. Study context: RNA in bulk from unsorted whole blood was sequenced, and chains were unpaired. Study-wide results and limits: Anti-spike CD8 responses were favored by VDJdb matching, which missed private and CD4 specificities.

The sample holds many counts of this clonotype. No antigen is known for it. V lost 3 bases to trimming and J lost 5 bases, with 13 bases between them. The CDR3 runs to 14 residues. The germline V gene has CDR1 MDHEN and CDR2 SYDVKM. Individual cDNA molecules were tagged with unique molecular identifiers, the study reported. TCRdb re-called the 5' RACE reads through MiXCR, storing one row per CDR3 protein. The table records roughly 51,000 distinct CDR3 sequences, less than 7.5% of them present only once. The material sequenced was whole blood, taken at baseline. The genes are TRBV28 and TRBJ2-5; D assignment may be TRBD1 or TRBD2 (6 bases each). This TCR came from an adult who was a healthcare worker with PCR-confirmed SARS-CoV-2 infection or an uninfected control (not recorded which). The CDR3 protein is CASSFFGGGETQYF. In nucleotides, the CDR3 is TGTGCCAGCAGTTTCTTCGGGGGCGGGGAGACCCAGTACTTC.